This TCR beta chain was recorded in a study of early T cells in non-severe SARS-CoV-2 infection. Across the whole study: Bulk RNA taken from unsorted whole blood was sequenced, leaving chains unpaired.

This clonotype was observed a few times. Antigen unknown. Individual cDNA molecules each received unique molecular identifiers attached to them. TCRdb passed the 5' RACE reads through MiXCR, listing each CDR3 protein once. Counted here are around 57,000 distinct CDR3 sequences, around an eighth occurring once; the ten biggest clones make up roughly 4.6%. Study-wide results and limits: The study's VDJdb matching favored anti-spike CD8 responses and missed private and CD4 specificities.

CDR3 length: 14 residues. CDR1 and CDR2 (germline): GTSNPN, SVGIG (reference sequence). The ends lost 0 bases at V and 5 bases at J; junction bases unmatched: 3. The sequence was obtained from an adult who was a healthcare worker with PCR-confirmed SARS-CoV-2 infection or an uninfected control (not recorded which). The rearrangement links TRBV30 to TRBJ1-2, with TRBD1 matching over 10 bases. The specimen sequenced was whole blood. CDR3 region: CAWSVWDRGYGYTF. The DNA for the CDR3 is TGTGCCTGGAGTGTATGGGACAGGGGATATGGCTACACCTTC.